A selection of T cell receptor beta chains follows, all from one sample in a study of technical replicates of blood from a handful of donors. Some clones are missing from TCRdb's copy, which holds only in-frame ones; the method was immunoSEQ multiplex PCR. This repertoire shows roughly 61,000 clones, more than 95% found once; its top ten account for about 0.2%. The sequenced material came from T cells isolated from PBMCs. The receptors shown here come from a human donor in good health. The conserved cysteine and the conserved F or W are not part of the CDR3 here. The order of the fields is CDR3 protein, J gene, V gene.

CDR3: ASSVGTGGSYEQY; J: TRBJ2-7; V: TRBV9
CDR3: ASSFGLAGNNEQF; J: TRBJ2-1; V: TRBV28
CDR3: ASSSTRVADTQY; J: TRBJ2-3; V: TRBV2
CDR3: ASSLGPGSSYNEQF; J: TRBJ2-1; V: TRBV5-1
CDR3: AWIGAWRGAGYT; J: TRBJ1-2; V: TRBV30
CDR3: ASSLGTSGFQETQY; J: TRBJ2-5; V: TRBV11-2
CDR3: ASSTSRGSGEKLF; J: TRBJ1-4; V: TRBV7-9
CDR3: ASSHRAVNTEAF; J: TRBJ1-1; V: TRBV6-1
CDR3: ATSRGLALKYNEQF; J: TRBJ2-1; V: TRBV15
CDR3: ASSPRFNEQY; J: TRBJ2-7; V: TRBV11-2
CDR3: ASSSGPRSGVYDTQY; J: TRBJ2-3; V: TRBV5-1